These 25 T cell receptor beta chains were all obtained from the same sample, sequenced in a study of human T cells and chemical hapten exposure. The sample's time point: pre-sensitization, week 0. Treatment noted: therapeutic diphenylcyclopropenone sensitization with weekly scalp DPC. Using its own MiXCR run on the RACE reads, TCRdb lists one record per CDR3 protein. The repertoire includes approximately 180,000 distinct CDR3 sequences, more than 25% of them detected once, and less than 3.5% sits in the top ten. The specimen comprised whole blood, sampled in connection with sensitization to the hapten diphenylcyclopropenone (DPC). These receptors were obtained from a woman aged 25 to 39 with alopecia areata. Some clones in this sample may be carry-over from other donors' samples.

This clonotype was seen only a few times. The CDR3 region has the DNA TGCAGCGTTGGGGAACAGGACGGGGGGACCCAGCATTTT. Translation gives CSVGEQDGGTQHF. This chain connects TRBV29-1 to TRBJ1-5, with D maybe TRBD1 (5 bases). The CDR3 is 13 residues long. V lost 4 bases and J lost 11, with 18 bases in between. Germline loops: CDR1 SQVTM, CDR2 ANQGSEA.

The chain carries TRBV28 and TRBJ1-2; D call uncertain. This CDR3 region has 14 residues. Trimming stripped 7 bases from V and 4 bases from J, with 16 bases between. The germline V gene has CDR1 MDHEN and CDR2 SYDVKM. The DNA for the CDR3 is TGTGCCAGCACCTTCGTCCCTGGGCCCTATGGCTACACCTTC. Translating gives CASTFVPGPYGYTF.

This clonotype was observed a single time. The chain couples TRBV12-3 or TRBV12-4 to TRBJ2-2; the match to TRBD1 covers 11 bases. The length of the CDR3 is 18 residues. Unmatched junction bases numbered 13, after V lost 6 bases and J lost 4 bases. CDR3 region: CASSPTPGQGGGTGELFF. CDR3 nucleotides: TGTGCCAGCAGCCCAACCCCGGGACAGGGGGGCGGCACCGGGGAGCTGTTTTTT.

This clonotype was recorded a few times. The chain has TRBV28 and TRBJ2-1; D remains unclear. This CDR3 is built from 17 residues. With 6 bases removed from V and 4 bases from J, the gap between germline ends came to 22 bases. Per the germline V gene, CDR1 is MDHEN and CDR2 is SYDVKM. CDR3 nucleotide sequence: TGTGCCAGCAGATCATCCGATGGGTCTCCCACATACAATGAGCAGTTCTTC. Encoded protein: CASRSSDGSPTYNEQFF.

The CDR3 bases are TGTGCCAGCAGTTTCAGTGGGAGGGCGGGGAACACTGAAGCTTTCTTT. As protein: CASSFSGRAGNTEAFF. V usage is TRBV28 and J usage is TRBJ1-1, with unresolved D. This CDR3 comprises 16 residues. The germline gives CDR1 MDHEN, CDR2 SYDVKM. V lost 3 bases to trimming and J lost 1 base, with 15 bases between them.

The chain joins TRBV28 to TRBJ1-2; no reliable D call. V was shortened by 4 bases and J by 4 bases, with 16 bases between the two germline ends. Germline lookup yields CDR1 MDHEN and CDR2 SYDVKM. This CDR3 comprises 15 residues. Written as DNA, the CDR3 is TGTGCCAGCAGTTACCCTACCGGGCCGACCTATGGCTACACCTTC. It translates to CASSYPTGPTYGYTF.

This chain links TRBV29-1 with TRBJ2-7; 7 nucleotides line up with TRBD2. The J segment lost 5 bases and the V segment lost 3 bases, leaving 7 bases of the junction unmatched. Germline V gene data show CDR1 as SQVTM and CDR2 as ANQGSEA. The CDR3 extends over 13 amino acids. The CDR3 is CSVEAWEGNEQYF. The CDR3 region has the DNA TGCAGCGTTGAGGCATGGGAGGGGAACGAGCAGTACTTC.

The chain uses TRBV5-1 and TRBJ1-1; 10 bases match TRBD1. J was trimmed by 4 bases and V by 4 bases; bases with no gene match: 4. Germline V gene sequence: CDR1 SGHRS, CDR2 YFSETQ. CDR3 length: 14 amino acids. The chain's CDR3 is CASSRGTGATEAFF. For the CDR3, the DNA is TGCGCCAGCAGCAGGGGGACAGGGGCCACTGAAGCTTTCTTT.

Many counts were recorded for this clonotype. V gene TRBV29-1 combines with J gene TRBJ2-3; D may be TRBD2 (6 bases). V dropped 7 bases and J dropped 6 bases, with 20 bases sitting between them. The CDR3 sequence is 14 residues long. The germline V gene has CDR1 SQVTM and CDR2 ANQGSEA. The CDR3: CSAGNRLATDTQYF. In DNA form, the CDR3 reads TGCAGCGCTGGAAACCGCCTAGCGACTGATACGCAGTATTTT.

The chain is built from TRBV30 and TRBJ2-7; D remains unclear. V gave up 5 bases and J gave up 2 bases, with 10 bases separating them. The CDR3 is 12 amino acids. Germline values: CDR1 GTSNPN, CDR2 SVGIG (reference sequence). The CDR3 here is CAWGHGTYEQYF. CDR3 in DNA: TGTGCCTGGGGCCATGGGACCTACGAGCAGTACTTC.

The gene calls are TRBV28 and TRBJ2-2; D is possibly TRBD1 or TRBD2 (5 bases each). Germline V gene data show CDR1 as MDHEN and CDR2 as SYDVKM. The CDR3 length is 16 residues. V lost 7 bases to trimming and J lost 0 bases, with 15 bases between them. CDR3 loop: CASTGTPGTNTGELFF. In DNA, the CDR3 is TGTGCCAGCACCGGGACCCCGGGAACGAACACCGGGGAGCTGTTTTTT.

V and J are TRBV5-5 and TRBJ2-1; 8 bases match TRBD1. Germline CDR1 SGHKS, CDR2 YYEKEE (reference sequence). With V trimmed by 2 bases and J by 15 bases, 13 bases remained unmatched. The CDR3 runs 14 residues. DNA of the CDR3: TGTGCCAGCAGCTTTTGGGACCCCGGGACAGGTCTGTTCTTC. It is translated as CASSFWDPGTGLFF.

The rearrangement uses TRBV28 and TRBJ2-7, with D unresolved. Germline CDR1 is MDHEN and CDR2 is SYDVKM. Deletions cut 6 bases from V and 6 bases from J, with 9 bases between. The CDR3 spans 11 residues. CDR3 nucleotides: TGTGCCAGCAGCCCCTACAGCGAGCAGTACTTC. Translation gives CASSPYSEQYF.

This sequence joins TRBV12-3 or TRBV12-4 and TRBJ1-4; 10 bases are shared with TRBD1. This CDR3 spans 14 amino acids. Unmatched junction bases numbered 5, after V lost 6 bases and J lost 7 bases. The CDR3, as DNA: TGTGCCAGCAGGCCCGGGACAGGGGTTGAAAAACTGTTTTTT. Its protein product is CASRPGTGVEKLFF.

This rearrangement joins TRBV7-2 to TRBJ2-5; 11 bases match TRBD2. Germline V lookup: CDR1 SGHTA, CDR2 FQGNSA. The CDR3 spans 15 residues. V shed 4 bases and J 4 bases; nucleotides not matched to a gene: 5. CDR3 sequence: CASSSYSGRVETQYF. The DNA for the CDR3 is TGTGCCAGCAGCTCATATAGCGGGAGGGTAGAGACCCAGTACTTC.

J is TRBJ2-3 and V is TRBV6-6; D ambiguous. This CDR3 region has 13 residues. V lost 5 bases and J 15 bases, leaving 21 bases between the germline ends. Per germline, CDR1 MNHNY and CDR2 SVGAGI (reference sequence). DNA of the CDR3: TGTGCCAGCAGTCCCACCCCTGGGCCCGCGCGTTATTTT. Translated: CASSPTPGPARYF.

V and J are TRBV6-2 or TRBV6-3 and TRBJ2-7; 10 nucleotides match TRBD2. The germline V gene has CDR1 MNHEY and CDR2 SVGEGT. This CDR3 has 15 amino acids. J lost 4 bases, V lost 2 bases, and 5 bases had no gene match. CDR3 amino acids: CASSYIASGSYEQYF. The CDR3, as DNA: TGTGCCAGCAGTTACATAGCTAGCGGGAGTTACGAGCAGTACTTC.

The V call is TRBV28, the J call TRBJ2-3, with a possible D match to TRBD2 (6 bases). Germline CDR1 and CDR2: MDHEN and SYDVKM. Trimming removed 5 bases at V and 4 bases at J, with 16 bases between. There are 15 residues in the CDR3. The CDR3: CASSPSGVAADTQYF. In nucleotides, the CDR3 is TGTGCCAGCAGTCCATCGGGAGTAGCGGCAGATACGCAGTATTTT.

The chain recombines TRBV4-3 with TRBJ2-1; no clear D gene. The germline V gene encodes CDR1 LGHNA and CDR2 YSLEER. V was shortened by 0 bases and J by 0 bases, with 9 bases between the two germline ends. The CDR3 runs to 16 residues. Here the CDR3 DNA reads TGCGCCAGCAGCCAAGATTTGGGCGGCTCCTACAATGAGCAGTTCTTC. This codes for CASSQDLGGSYNEQFF.

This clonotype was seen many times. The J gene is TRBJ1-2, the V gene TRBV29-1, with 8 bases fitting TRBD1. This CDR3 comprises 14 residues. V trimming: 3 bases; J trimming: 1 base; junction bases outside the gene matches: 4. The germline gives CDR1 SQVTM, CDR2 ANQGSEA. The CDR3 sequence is CSVDDRGLNYGYTF. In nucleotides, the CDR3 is TGCAGCGTTGACGACAGGGGCCTTAACTATGGCTACACCTTC. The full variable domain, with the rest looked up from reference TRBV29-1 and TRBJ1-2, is SAVISQKPSRDICQRGTSLTIQCQVDSQVTMMFWYRQQPGQSLTLIATANQGSEATYESGFVIDKFPISRPNLTFSTLTVSNMSPEDSSIYLCSVDDRGLNYGYTFGSGTRLTVV.

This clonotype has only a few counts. The CDR3 DNA is TGCAGCGCCACGGGACAGGGGTGGGCCGAGCAGTACTTC. Translating gives CSATGQGWAEQYF. This chain joins TRBV29-1 and TRBJ2-7; 10 bases agree with TRBD1. V was clipped by 7 bases and J by 6 bases; unmatched bases: 9. Germline V gene data show CDR1 as SQVTM and CDR2 as ANQGSEA. This CDR3 region has 13 residues.

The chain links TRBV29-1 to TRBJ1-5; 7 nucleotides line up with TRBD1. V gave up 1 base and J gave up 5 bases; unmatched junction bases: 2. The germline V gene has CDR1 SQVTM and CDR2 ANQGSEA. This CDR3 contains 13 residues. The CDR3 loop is CSVEAGGDQPQHF. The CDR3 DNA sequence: TGCAGCGTTGAAGCAGGGGGTGATCAGCCCCAGCATTTT.

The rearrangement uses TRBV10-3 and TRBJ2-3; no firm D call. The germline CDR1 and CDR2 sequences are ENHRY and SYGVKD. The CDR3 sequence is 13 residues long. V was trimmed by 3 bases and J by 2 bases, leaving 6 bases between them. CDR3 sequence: CAISDGFTDTQYF. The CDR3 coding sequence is TGTGCCATCAGTGACGGTTTCACAGATACGCAGTATTTT.

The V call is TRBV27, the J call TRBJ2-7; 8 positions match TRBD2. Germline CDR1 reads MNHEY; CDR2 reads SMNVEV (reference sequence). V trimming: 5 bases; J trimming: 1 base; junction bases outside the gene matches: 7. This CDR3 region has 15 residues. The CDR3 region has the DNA TGTGCCAGCAGTGGGTGGACTAGCCTTTCCTACGAGCAGTACTTC. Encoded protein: CASSGWTSLSYEQYF.

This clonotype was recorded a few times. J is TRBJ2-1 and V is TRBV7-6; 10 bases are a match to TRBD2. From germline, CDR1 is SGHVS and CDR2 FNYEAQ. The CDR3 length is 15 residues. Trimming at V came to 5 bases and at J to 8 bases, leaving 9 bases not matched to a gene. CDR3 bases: TGTGCCAGCAGCGAGCCTAGCGGGAGTTTGCATGAGCAGTTCTTC. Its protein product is CASSEPSGSLHEQFF.